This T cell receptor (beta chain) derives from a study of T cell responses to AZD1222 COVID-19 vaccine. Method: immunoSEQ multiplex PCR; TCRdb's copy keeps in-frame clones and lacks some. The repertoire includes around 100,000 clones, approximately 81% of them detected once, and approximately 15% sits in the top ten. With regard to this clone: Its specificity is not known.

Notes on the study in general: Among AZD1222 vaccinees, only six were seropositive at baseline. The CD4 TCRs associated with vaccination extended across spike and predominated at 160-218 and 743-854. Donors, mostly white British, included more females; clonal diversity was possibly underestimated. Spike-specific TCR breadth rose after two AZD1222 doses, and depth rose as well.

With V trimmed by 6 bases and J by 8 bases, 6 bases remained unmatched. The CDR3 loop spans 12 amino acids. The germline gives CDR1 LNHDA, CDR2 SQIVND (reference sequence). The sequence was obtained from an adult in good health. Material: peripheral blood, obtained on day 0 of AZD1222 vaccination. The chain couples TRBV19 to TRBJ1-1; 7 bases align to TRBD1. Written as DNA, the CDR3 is TGTGCCAGTAGCCAACAGGGGATGGAAGCTTTCTTT. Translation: CASSQQGMEAFF.